The entry that follows covers one T cell receptor (beta chain) sequence. V was clipped by 0 bases and J by 1 base, with 10 bases between them. CDR1 is MNHNY and CDR2 is SVGAGI in the germline V gene (reference sequence). The CDR3 has 16 amino acids. Only in-frame clones appear in the TCRdb table, and some are missing; sequencing was by immunoSEQ multiplex PCR. The sample holds around 31,000 clones; less than 95% are singletons and the top ten take about 3.9%. This entry is derived from a study of T cell changes during pregnancy in multiple sclerosis. The TCR was taken from a female donor with multiple sclerosis, enrolled in a pregnancy study. The source material was CD8+ T cells from peripheral blood mononuclear cells, sampled in the second trimester of pregnancy. V and J are TRBV6-6 and TRBJ2-1; D is uncertain. The CDR3 nucleotides are TGTGCCAGCAGTTACTCGCAGGAACGGTCCTACAATGAGCAGTTCTTC. Protein product: CASSYSQERSYNEQFF.